This entry describes one TCR beta chain. Germline V gene sequence: CDR1 MGHRA, CDR2 YSYEKL. Trimming took 3 bases from V and 2 from J, leaving 10 bases between them. This CDR3 has 14 residues. The data derive from a study of CD8 T cells in Susac syndrome. When the RNA was reverse transcribed, random hexamers were used with an input of 0.5 to 1 ug. One entry per CDR3 protein results from TCRdb running MiXCR on the immunoSEQ multiplex PCR reads. The data contain fewer than 150,000 distinct CDR3 sequences, around 91% of them singletons. The clonotype originates from a human donor with multiple sclerosis. The chain uses TRBV4-1 and TRBJ1-2; maybe TRBD1 (5 bases). Sequences were obtained from CD8+ T cells from PBMCs. The CDR3, as DNA: TGCGCCAGCAGCCAGGGGGACGGGAACTATGGCTACACCTTC. Protein: CASSQGDGNYGYTF.